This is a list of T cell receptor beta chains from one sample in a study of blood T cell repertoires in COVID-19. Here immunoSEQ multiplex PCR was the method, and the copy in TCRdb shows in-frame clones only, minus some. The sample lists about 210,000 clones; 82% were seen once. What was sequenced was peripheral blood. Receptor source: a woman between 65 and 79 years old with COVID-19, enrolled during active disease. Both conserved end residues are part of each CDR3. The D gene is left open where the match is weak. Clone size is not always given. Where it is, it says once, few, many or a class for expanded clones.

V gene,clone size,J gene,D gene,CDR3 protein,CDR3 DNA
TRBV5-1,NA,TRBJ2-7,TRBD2,CASSLVGGRAKLYEQYF,TGCGCCAGCAGCTTGGTTGGCGGGAGGGCTAAATTATACGAGCAGTACTTC
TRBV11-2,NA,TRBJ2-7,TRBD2,CASSLAPTSGIPYEQYF,TGTGCCAGCAGCTTAGCTCCAACTAGCGGGATTCCTTACGAGCAGTACTTC
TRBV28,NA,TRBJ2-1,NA,CASLGPFNEQFF,TGTGCCAGCCTTGGGCCTTTTAATGAGCAGTTCTTC
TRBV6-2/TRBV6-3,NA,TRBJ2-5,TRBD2,CASSYLAVQETQYF,TGTGCCAGCAGTTACCTAGCGGTCCAAGAGACCCAGTACTTC
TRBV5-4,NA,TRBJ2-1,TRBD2,CASSPSGTSNEQFF,TGTGCCAGCAGCCCTAGCGGGACGAGCAATGAGCAGTTCTTC
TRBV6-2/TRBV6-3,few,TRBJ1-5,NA,CASSPVRGNQPQHF,TGTGCCAGCAGTCCCGTAAGGGGGAATCAGCCCCAGCATTTT
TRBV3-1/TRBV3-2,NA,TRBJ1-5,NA,CASSHSLVQPQHF,TGTGCCAGCAGCCATAGTTTGGTTCAGCCCCAGCATTTT
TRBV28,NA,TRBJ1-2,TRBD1,CASSLSNPSQGVLGYTF,TGTGCCAGCAGTCTATCCAACCCAAGCCAGGGGGTTCTGGGCTACACCTTC
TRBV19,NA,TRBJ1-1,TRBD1,CASSATGVTHTEAFF,TGTGCCAGTAGTGCGACAGGGGTTACTCACACTGAAGCTTTCTTT
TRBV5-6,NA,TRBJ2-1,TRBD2,CASSLTGRLHNEQFF,TGTGCCAGCAGCTTGACCGGGAGGCTTCACAATGAGCAGTTCTTC
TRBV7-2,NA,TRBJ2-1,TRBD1,CASSPSGGTGYNEQFF,TGTGCCAGCAGCCCTAGTGGGGGGACAGGGTACAATGAGCAGTTCTTC
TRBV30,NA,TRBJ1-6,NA,CAWTLRRENSPLHF,TGTGCCTGGACCCTAAGGCGGGAGAATTCACCCCTCCACTTT
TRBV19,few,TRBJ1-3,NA,CASSWEASSLVIGNTIYF,TGTGCCAGTAGTTGGGAGGCGAGTTCCCTTGTGATCGGAAACACCATATATTTT
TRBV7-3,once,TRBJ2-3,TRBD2,CASSLAGTSGRASLRATQYF,TGTGCCAGCAGCTTAGCCGGGACTAGCGGGAGGGCTTCATTAAGGGCTACGCAGTATTTT
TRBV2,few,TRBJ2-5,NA,CASSEALQGGETQYF,TGTGCCAGCAGTGAAGCGCTGCAGGGTGGGGAGACCCAGTACTTC
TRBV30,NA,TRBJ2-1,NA,CAWNLYNEQFF,TGTGCCTGGAATCTTTACAATGAGCAGTTCTTC
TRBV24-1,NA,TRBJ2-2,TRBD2,CATSREGDTGELFF,TGTGCCACCAGCCGGGAGGGTGACACCGGGGAGCTGTTTTTT
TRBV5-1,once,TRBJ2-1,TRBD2,CASSLVAGLAYNEQFF,TGCGCCAGCAGCTTGGTAGCAGGACTAGCCTACAATGAGCAGTTCTTC
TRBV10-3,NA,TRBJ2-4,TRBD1,CAISDPPGTGENIQYF,TGTGCCATCAGTGACCCGCCGGGGACAGGGGAGAACATTCAGTACTTC
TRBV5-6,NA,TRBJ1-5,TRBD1,CASSFLDRGVNQPQHF,TGTGCCAGCAGCTTTTTGGACAGGGGAGTCAATCAGCCCCAGCATTTT
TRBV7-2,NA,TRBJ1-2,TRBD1,CASTPGTGAIAGYGYTF,TGTGCCAGCACCCCCGGGACAGGGGCGATCGCGGGGTATGGCTACACCTTC
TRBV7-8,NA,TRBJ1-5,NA,CASSQRGQPQHF,TGTGCCAGCAGCCAGAGAGGACAGCCCCAGCATTTT
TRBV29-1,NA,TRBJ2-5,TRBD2,CSSGLAETQYF,TGCAGCTCCGGACTAGCTGAGACCCAGTACTTC
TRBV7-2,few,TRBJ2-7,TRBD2,CASSQYVGLVNEQYF,TGTGCCAGCAGCCAATACGTGGGACTAGTCAACGAGCAGTACTTC
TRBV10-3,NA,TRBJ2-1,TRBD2,CAISVRLVAGGNEQFF,TGTGCCATCAGTGTAAGGTTGGTAGCGGGAGGCAATGAGCAGTTCTTC
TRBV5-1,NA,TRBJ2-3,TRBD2,CASSLEGTSGLETQYF,TGCGCCAGCAGCTTGGAAGGGACTAGCGGGCTAGAGACGCAGTATTTT
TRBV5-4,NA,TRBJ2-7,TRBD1,CATSPGQARTEQYF,TGTGCCACTAGCCCCGGACAGGCAAGGACCGAGCAGTACTTC
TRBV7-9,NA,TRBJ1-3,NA,CASSFLSSGNTIYF,TGTGCCAGCAGCTTTCTAAGCTCTGGAAACACCATATATTTT
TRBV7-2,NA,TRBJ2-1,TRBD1,CASSLRPAGTGNEQFF,TGTGCCAGCAGCTTAAGACCCGCCGGGACAGGTAATGAGCAGTTCTTC
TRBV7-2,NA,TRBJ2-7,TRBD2,CASSLIGGGRTTYEQYF,TGTGCCAGCAGCTTAATTGGCGGGGGAAGAACTACCTACGAGCAGTACTTC
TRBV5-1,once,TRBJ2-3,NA,CASSPAHRTDTQYF,TGCGCCAGCAGCCCAGCGCATAGGACAGATACGCAGTATTTT
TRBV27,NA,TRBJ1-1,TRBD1,CASSSTGERTTEAFF,TGTGCCAGCAGTTCGACAGGGGAGCGGACCACTGAAGCTTTCTTT
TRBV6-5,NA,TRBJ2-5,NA,CASRSPMETQYF,TGTGCCAGCCGGTCTCCGATGGAGACCCAGTACTTC
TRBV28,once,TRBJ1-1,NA,CASSFQATEAFF,TGTGCCAGCAGTTTTCAAGCGACTGAAGCTTTCTTT
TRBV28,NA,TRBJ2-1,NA,CASRPPRAGEQFF,TGTGCCAGCAGACCTCCCAGGGCCGGTGAGCAGTTCTTC
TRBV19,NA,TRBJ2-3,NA,CASSIGGGITDTQYF,TGTGCCAGTAGTATAGGGGGCGGAATCACAGATACGCAGTATTTT
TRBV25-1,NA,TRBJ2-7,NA,CASRGPLTGEQYF,TGTGCCAGCAGGGGGCCTTTGACTGGGGAGCAGTACTTC
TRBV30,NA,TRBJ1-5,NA,CARGTVDNQPQHF,TGTGCCCGGGGTACAGTGGACAATCAGCCCCAGCATTTT
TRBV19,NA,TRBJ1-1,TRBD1,CASSIVYYAGGEPEAFF,TGTGCCAGTAGTATAGTGTATTACGCAGGGGGCGAACCTGAAGCTTTCTTT
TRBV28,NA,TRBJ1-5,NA,CASTSVQGFQPQHF,TGTGCCAGCACATCCGTTCAGGGATTTCAGCCCCAGCATTTT
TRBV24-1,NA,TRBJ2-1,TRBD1,CATSARGGQGREGFRNEQFF,TGTGCCACCAGTGCCAGGGGGGGACAGGGAAGGGAGGGTTTTCGGAATGAGCAGTTCTTC
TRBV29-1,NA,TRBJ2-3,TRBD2,CSVLGLAGGPDTQYF,TGCAGCGTTCTAGGACTAGCGGGAGGTCCCGATACGCAGTATTTT
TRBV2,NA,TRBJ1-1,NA,CASSVNGDYGTEAFF,TGTGCCAGCAGTGTAAATGGGGACTACGGGACTGAAGCTTTCTTT
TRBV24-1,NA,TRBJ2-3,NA,CATSDYGTTETDTQYF,TGTGCCACCAGTGATTATGGGACAACTGAGACAGATACGCAGTATTTT
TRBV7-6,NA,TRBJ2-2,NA,CASIFSNTNTGELFF,TGTGCCAGCATCTTCTCTAATACGAACACCGGGGAGCTGTTTTTT
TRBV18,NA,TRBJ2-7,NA,CASSQAYYEQYF,TGTGCCAGCTCCCAAGCTTATTACGAGCAGTACTTC
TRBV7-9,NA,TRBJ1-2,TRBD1,CASSQQGAGYGYTF,TGTGCCAGCAGCCAGCAGGGGGCCGGGTATGGCTACACCTTC
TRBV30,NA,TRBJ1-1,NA,CAWSAQGRKKNTEAFF,TGTGCCTGGAGTGCACAGGGAAGGAAGAAGAACACTGAAGCTTTCTTT